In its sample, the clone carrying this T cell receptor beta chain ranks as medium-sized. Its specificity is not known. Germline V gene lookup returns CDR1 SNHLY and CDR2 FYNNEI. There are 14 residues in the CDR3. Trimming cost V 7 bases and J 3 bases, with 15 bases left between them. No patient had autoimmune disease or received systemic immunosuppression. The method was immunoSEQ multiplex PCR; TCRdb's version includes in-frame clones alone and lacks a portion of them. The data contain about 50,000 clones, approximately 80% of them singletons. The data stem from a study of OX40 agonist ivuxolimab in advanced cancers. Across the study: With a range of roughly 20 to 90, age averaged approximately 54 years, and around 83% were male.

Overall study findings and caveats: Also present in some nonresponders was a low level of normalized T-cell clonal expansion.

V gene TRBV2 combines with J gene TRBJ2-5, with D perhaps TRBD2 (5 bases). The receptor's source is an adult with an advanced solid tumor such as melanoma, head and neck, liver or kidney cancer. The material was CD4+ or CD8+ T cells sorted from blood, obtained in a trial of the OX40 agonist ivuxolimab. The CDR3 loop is CASKAGNQEETQYF. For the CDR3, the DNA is TGTGCCAGCAAGGCCGGGAACCAAGAAGAGACCCAGTACTTC.